This T cell receptor beta chain was sequenced for a study of blood T cell repertoires in COVID-19. The overall study: Sites across the United States, Italy and Spain contributed samples from acute and convalescent COVID-19. From T cells, B-cell-depleted T cells, or PBMCs came the material, which was cDNA or gDNA.

Study processing details: Reference gene primer amplification gave nucleated cell count estimates. TCRdb's table, derived via immunoSEQ multiplex PCR, lists solely in-frame clones and lacks some. V and J calls and clone size are those listed in that table; D and trimming were worked out from the DNA. Of 200,000 or so clones listed, approximately 91% are singletons. This CDR3 has 14 amino acids. Germline V gene sequence: CDR1 LNHDA, CDR2 SQIVND (reference sequence). The V end lost 5 bases, the J end lost 5 bases, and 16 bases lay between the germline ends. The sequence was obtained from a man aged 65 to 85 with active or convalescent COVID-19. The gene calls are TRBV19 and TRBJ2-7; D unclear. Input material: peripheral blood. CDR3 bases: TGTGCCAGTAGTCAGGATCCCGCATCCCACGAGCAGTACTTC. Its translation is CASSQDPASHEQYF. Using reference TRBV19 and TRBJ2-7 for the parts outside the CDR3, the full variable domain is DGGITQSPKYLFRKEGQNVTLSCEQNLNHDAMYWYRQDPGQGLRLIYYSQIVNDFQKGDIAEGYSVSREKKESFPLTVTSAQKNPTAFYLCASSQDPASHEQYFGPGTRLTVT.